A single TCR beta chain is shown here with its context. Its matching antigen is unknown. Assay: immunoSEQ multiplex PCR; the TCRdb copy retains only in-frame clones and omits some. The table records roughly 84,000 clones, more than 70% of them present only once. The sample is drawn from a study of T cells in localized non-small cell lung cancer. Study-wide results and limits: Clonality of T cells reached its maximum in uninvolved adjacent lung, surpassing tumor. Longer overall survival was associated with a higher density of T cells in the blood. Because researchers sequenced only one region of the tumor, heterogeneity is still possible. Paired adjacent lung recovered a median roughly 54 of the top 100 tumor clones.

In germline, CDR1 is SGHVS, CDR2 FNYEAQ. The CDR3 loop spans 14 amino acids. The germline V and J ends were trimmed by 0 bases and 7 bases, with 13 bases remaining between them. The sequences come from peripheral blood, collected before any cancer treatment. The V and J genes are TRBV7-6 and TRBJ2-7; possible D gene TRBD2, 5 bases. This clonotype originated in a woman aged 40-70 years with stage I squamous cell lung carcinoma. For the CDR3, the DNA is TGTGCCAGCAGCTTAGCTCCTTACGGAGGTGAGCAGTACTTC. It encodes CASSLAPYGGEQYF.